This T cell receptor (beta chain) was recorded in a study of shared clonotypes between healthy human individuals. CDR1 and CDR2 (germline): SGDLS, YYNGEE. The CDR3 covers 14 residues. J lost 6 bases, V lost 4 bases, and 9 bases had no gene match. The repertoire was sequenced with immunoSEQ multiplex PCR; TCRdb's copy has only in-frame clones and lacks some. The sample has about 2,500,000 clones, 85% to 95% seen once. This clone has only a few counts. The chain is built from TRBV9 and TRBJ1-1; TRBD1 matches 7 bases. Sequencing was done on a sample of naive CD4+ T cells sorted from blood. As to subset: CD45RA+ positively selected. The sequence was collected from a man between 18 and 29 years old in good health. CDR3 protein: CASSPSTGDAEAFF. The CDR3 DNA sequence: TGTGCCAGCAGCCCCTCCACAGGGGACGCTGAAGCTTTCTTT.